Listed here are 14 T cell receptor beta chains from one sample, sequenced in a study of PD-L1 blockade in urothelial cancer. Only in-frame clones appear in the TCRdb table, and some are missing; sequencing was by immunoSEQ multiplex PCR. Here the sample spans roughly 130,000 clones, less than 85% being singletons. The time point here: pretreatment peripheral blood. Material: PBMCs, obtained around atezolizumab (anti-PD-L1) treatment. The receptors here all came from a man aged 50 to 59 with urothelial cancer.

The V gene is TRBV2, the J gene TRBJ1-3; no clear D gene. CDR3 length equals 15 residues. Germline values: CDR1 SNHLY, CDR2 FYNNEI. Trimming removed 2 bases from V and 4 bases from J, with 12 bases in between. CDR3 protein: CASSENYGSGNTIYF. The CDR3 DNA reads TGTGCCAGCAGTGAAAACTATGGCTCCGGAAACACCATATATTTT.

This clone has a count of ten or more. V and J are TRBV5-1 and TRBJ2-2; D is unresolved. V lost 2 bases and J 0 bases, leaving 8 bases between the germline ends. The V gene's germline CDR1 is SGHRS and CDR2 YFSETQ. This CDR3 region has 15 residues. This chain's CDR3 is CASSFGGTNTGELFF. DNA for the CDR3: TGCGCCAGCAGCTTCGGCGGTACGAACACCGGGGAGCTGTTTTTT.

The CDR3: CASSRSSGVGTGLNEKLFF. The CDR3 nucleotides are TGCGCCAGCAGCCGAAGCTCAGGCGTCGGGACAGGGCTTAATGAAAAACTGTTTTTT. The chain combines TRBV4-1 with TRBJ1-4, with 9 bases that match TRBD1. CDR1 and CDR2 (germline): MGHRA, YSYEKL. CDR3 length equals 19 residues. V shed 4 bases, J shed 4 bases, and the junction held 16 bases outside the gene matches.

V gene TRBV11-2 combines with J gene TRBJ2-1; D call uncertain. V lost 1 base, J lost 2 bases, and 12 bases lay in between. This CDR3 comprises 16 residues. Germline V gene data show CDR1 as SGHAT and CDR2 as FQNNGV. The CDR3 nucleotides are TGTGCCAGCAGCTTAGTGCGAGCGTTGGCCTACAATGAGCAGTTCTTC. As protein: CASSLVRALAYNEQFF.

This chain uses TRBV19 with TRBJ2-3; 7 nucleotides align to TRBD2. Germline loops: CDR1 LNHDA, CDR2 SQIVND (reference sequence). With 7 bases clipped from V and 1 base from J, the junction kept 11 bases outside the gene matches. The CDR3 is made up of 16 amino acids. CDR3 sequence (DNA): TGTGCCAGTAAGGATAGCGGGCCTACCCGCACAGATACGCAGTATTTT. Translating gives CASKDSGPTRTDTQYF.

The chain uses TRBV6-1 and TRBJ2-1; 13 bases fit TRBD2. The germline gives CDR1 MNHNS, CDR2 SASEGT. V shed 0 bases and J 7 bases; nucleotides not matched to a gene: 15. The CDR3 has 20 residues. In nucleotides, the CDR3 is TGTGCCAGCAGTGAAGCGCGGGACAGGGTTACTAGCGGGAGGGTAAATGAGCAGTTCTTC. It specifies CASSEARDRVTSGRVNEQFF.

The genes are TRBV28 and TRBJ1-2, with 7 bases identical to TRBD1. The V and J ends lost 5 bases and 4 bases, in that order; junction bases with no gene match: 10. CDR1 is MDHEN, CDR2 SYDVKM, per germline. The CDR3 is 15 amino acids. DNA for the CDR3: TGTGCCAGCAGTCTACTAGGGGGCAACTTCTATGGCTACACCTTC. Translation gives CASSLLGGNFYGYTF.

The chain recombines TRBV14 with TRBJ2-1, with 9 bases that match TRBD2. This CDR3 has 16 residues. Trimming removed 1 base from V and 2 bases from J; junction bases left unmatched: 3. In germline, CDR1 is SGHDN, CDR2 FVKESK. CDR3 bases: TGTGCCAGCAGCCAAGGGAGCGGGAGGCCCTACAATGAGCAGTTCTTC. This translates into CASSQGSGRPYNEQFF.

The V and J genes are TRBV30 and TRBJ1-3; D unclear. In germline, CDR1 is GTSNPN, CDR2 SVGIG (reference sequence). The V end was cut by 4 bases, the J end by 1 base, with 5 bases between. The length of the CDR3 is 12 residues. CDR3 bases: TGTGCCTGGACGGGGTCTGGAAACACCATATATTTT. The encoded protein is CAWTGSGNTIYF. The full variable domain, rest sourced from reference TRBV30 and TRBJ1-3, is SQTIHQWPATLVQPVGSPLSLECTVEGTSNPNLYWYRQAAGRGLQLLFYSVGIGQISSEVPQNLSASRPQDRQFILSSKKLLLSDSGFYLCAWTGSGNTIYFGEGSWLTVV.

The J gene is TRBJ2-1, the V gene TRBV27, with 10 bases matching TRBD1. Per the germline V gene, CDR1 is MNHEY and CDR2 is SMNVEV (reference sequence). V shed 7 bases, J shed 1 base, and the junction held 4 bases outside the gene matches. The CDR3 has 15 amino acids. The CDR3 loop is CASKRDRGSYNEQFF. The CDR3 coding sequence is TGTGCCAGCAAAAGGGACAGGGGTTCCTACAATGAGCAGTTCTTC.

V gene TRBV27 combines with J gene TRBJ2-1; 8 bases are shared with TRBD2. The CDR3 has 15 residues. From germline, CDR1 is MNHEY and CDR2 SMNVEV (reference sequence). V was pared by 5 bases and J by 5 bases, with 8 bases of the junction left unmatched. This chain's CDR3 is CASSVGLGLNNEQFF. Written as DNA, the CDR3 is TGTGCCAGCAGTGTGGGACTAGGATTGAACAATGAGCAGTTCTTC.

The chain carries TRBV4-1 and TRBJ2-6; 9 nucleotides agree with TRBD1. This CDR3 has 16 residues. Germline lookup yields CDR1 MGHRA and CDR2 YSYEKL. V shed 4 bases, J shed 0 bases, and the junction held 1 base outside the gene matches. The chain's CDR3 is CASSPTGGSGANVLTF. CDR3 DNA sequence: TGCGCCAGCAGCCCGACAGGGGGCTCTGGGGCCAACGTCCTGACTTTC.

V usage is TRBV28 and J usage is TRBJ2-7, with 7 positions matching TRBD1. CDR1 and CDR2 from the germline V gene are MDHEN and SYDVKM. Unmatched junction bases numbered 9, after V lost 6 bases and J lost 4 bases. CDR3 length: 14 residues. The CDR3 bases are TGTGCCAGCAGGGAATTGGGACAGAAATACGAGCAGTACTTC. The encoded protein is CASRELGQKYEQYF. The whole variable domain, remainder taken from reference TRBV28 and TRBJ2-7, is DVKVTQSSRYLVKRTGEKVFLECVQDMDHENMFWYRQDPGLGLRLIYFSYDVKMKEKGDIPEGYSVSREKKERFSLILESASTNQTSMYLCASRELGQKYEQYFGPGTRLTVT.

The chain joins TRBV19 to TRBJ2-2; TRBD2 is a possible D gene (7 bases). The CDR3 has 16 residues. V lost 4 bases to trimming and J lost 1 base, with 13 bases between them. In germline, CDR1 is LNHDA, CDR2 SQIVND (reference sequence). The CDR3 DNA is TGTGCCAGTAGTAGGGGGAGGGGGGTGAACACCGGGGAGCTGTTTTTT. It codes for CASSRGRGVNTGELFF.